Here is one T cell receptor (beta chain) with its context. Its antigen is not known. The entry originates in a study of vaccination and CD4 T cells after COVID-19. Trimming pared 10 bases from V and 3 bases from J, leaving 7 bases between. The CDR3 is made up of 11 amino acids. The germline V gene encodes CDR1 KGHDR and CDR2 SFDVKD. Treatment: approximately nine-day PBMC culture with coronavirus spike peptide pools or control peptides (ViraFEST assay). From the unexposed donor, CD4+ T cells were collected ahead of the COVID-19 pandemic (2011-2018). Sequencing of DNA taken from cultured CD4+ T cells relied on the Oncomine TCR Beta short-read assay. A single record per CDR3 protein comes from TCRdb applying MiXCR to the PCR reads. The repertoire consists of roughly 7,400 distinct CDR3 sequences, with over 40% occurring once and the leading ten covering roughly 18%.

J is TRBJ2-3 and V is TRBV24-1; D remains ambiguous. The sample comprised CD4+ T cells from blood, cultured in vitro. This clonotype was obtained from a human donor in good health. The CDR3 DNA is TGTGCCACTTCCCTTACAGATACGCAGTATTTT. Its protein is CATSLTDTQYF.